This TCR beta chain was identified in a study of T cells in Graves' hyperthyroidism and ophthalmopathy. Those patients with uncontrolled infection, other autoimmune disease, pregnancy or lactation were excluded. PBMCs stemmed from approximately 10 ml fresh peripheral blood. RNA transcripts provided the source from which TCR beta CDR3 regions were amplified. TCR CDR3 regions were first amplified by RT-PCR with HTBI primers. TCRdb recomputed calls from the multiplex PCR reads with MiXCR, one row per CDR3 protein. The data contain some 320,000 distinct CDR3 sequences, around 13% of them singletons. The CDR3 covers 11 residues. Germline V gene data show CDR1 as DFQATT and CDR2 as SNEGSKA (reference sequence). Deletions cut 4 bases from V and 4 bases from J, with 7 bases between. The study's findings and limits: Using 13 V-J features, a model discriminated ophthalmopathy from stable hyperthyroidism.

There are many counts of this clonotype. The antigen is undetermined. The receptor's source is a woman in her thirties or forties with Graves' ophthalmopathy. The sample comprised blood. The chain is built from TRBV20-1 and TRBJ2-5; D call uncertain. In DNA, the CDR3 is TGCAGTGCTATGAAAGGAGAGACCCAGTACTTC. Protein product: CSAMKGETQYF.